The 19 T cell receptor beta chains in this list originate from one sample, sequenced in a study of beta chain features in type 1 diabetes listed by TCRdb under 2018. To prepare the library, the immunoSEQ multiplex PCR assay was applied. All of the isolated RNA was reverse transcribed with the High Capacity cDNA Reverse Transcription Kit, so expressed TCRB transcripts were sequenced. Held by TCRdb, this immuneACCESS table contains in-frame sequences only and omits some clones. Under half of the omission traces to an unresolved V gene where checked; the cause of the rest is unknown. Recorded for this sample are under 400,000 clones; around 13% of them occurred a single time. The top ten clones comprise roughly 0.017% of the sample. The sample comprised naive CD4+ T cells from blood. The intended sense of this specimen's cell subset or site label: true naive CD4+ T cells. Source of these receptors: a man aged 18 to 29 in good health.

A few counts support this clone. This chain uses TRBV6-6 with TRBJ1-2, with TRBD1 as a possible D gene (5 bases). From germline, CDR1 is MNHNY and CDR2 SVGAGI (reference sequence). CDR3 length equals 13 residues. Trimming shortened V by 2 bases and J by 4 bases, and 8 bases separated the two germline ends. The CDR3 region is CASSYDSAYGYTF. Here the CDR3 DNA reads TGTGCCAGCAGTTACGACAGCGCCTATGGCTACACCTTC.

This clone was seen more than once but under ten times. The sample contains more than one DNA sequence encoding this CDR3. CDR3 nucleotides: TGTGCCAGCAGCTTAGTTGGAGGGGCAGATACGCAGTATTTT. Protein sequence: CASSLVGGADTQYF. This rearrangement joins TRBV7-2 to TRBJ2-3; the D gene is possibly TRBD2 (6 bases). Trimming pared 1 base from V and 4 bases from J, leaving 9 bases between. The germline CDR1 and CDR2 sequences are SGHTA and FQGNSA. The CDR3 spans 14 residues.

The genes are TRBV7-6 and TRBJ1-3, with D possibly TRBD1 on 5 matching bases. V dropped 5 bases and J dropped 1 base, with 12 bases sitting between them. The germline gives CDR1 SGHVS, CDR2 FNYEAQ. There are 15 residues in the CDR3. The CDR3 loop is CASSPGRGSGNTIYF. The CDR3 DNA reads as TGTGCCAGCAGCCCAGGCCGGGGGTCTGGAAACACCATATATTTT.

This clone was seen only a few times. This rearrangement joins TRBV6-4 to TRBJ2-1; 10 bases map to TRBD2. This CDR3 is 16 amino acids long. Looked up from germline, CDR1 is MRHNA and CDR2 is SNTAGT. The junction had 9 bases not matched to a gene; V was cut back by 2 bases and J by 8 bases. The CDR3 loop is CASSDEGLASRHEQFF. CDR3 DNA: TGTGCCAGCAGTGACGAGGGACTAGCGAGTCGCCATGAGCAGTTCTTC.

A remark on this clone: Other DNA sequences in this specimen translate into the identical CDR3. The rearrangement joins TRBV7-9 to TRBJ1-1, with a tentative D call TRBD1 (6 bases). This CDR3 is 14 amino acids long. Trimming removed 2 bases at V and 0 bases at J, with 7 bases between. Germline V CDR1 and CDR2: SEHNR, FQNEAQ (reference sequence). The CDR3 region is CASSLTGLNTEAFF. The CDR3 DNA reads as TGTGCCAGCAGCTTAACAGGGCTGAACACTGAAGCTTTCTTT.

The chain is built from TRBV2 and TRBJ2-6; D gene ambiguous. Germline V CDR1 and CDR2: SNHLY, FYNNEI. The CDR3 runs 15 residues. Trimming pared 1 base from V and 0 bases from J, leaving 4 bases between. CDR3 residues: CASSEGDSGANVLTF. Written as DNA, the CDR3 is TGTGCCAGCAGTGAAGGCGACTCTGGGGCCAACGTCCTGACTTTC.

To note about this clone: Germline is not matched at one junction end, which may reflect a read error. In the same sample, other DNA sequences code for this CDR3. The chain is built from TRBV6-5 and TRBJ1-2; no definite D call. Germline V gives CDR1 MNHEY, CDR2 SVGAGI. This CDR3 has 14 amino acids. In DNA form, the CDR3 reads TGCGCCAGCAGTTACTCGAGGGCGGACTATGGCTACACCTTC. Protein product: CASSYSRADYGYTF.

The gene calls are TRBV11-2 and TRBJ2-2; no reliable D call. Germline CDR1 and CDR2: SGHAT and FQNNGV. The V end was cut by 2 bases, the J end by 3 bases, with 7 bases between. This CDR3 spans 14 amino acids. The CDR3: CASSLLLDTGELFF. The CDR3 nucleotides are TGTGCCAGCAGCTTATTACTTGACACCGGGGAGCTGTTTTTT.

The genes are TRBV5-1 and TRBJ1-1; D remains unclear. The CDR3 is 14 amino acids. Germline loops: CDR1 SGHRS, CDR2 YFSETQ. Between the trimmed V and J ends, which lost 0 bases and 0 bases, there was a span of 6 bases. Here the CDR3 reads CASSLGSVNTEAFF. The CDR3 coding sequence is TGCGCCAGCAGCTTGGGCAGTGTGAACACTGAAGCTTTCTTT.

The rearrangement joins TRBV7-2 to TRBJ2-1; D is undetermined. Germline V gene sequence: CDR1 SGHTA, CDR2 FQGNSA. The ends were cut back, 5 bases at V and 8 bases at J, with 13 bases in the middle. This CDR3 region has 13 residues. The CDR3, as DNA: TGTGCCAGCAGCGCCCAGCATCGGGATGAGCAGTTCTTC. Its protein product is CASSAQHRDEQFF. Full variable domain (outside the CDR3, taken from reference TRBV7-2 and TRBJ2-1): GAGVSQSPSNKVTEKGKDVELRCDPISGHTALYWYRQSLGQGLEFLIYFQGNSAPDKSGLPSDRFSAERTGGSVSTLTIQRTQQEDSAVYLCASSAQHRDEQFFGPGTRLTVL.

This clone has only a few counts. V is TRBV14 and J is TRBJ2-1, with 11 positions matching TRBD2. CDR1 is SGHDN and CDR2 is FVKESK in the germline V gene. CDR3 length: 15 amino acids. V lost 6 bases to trimming and J lost 7 bases; unmatched junction nucleotides: 8. CDR3 sequence: CASRLAGGPLNEQFF. The CDR3 DNA reads TGTGCCAGCAGATTAGCGGGGGGGCCGCTAAATGAGCAGTTCTTC.

This clone was seen a few times. The rearrangement links TRBV7-9 to TRBJ1-1; tentative D call: TRBD1 (5 bases). Trimming shortened V by 5 bases and J by 4 bases, and 14 bases separated the two germline ends. The CDR3 is 14 residues long. The germline CDR1 and CDR2 sequences are SEHNR and FQNEAQ (reference sequence). CDR3 protein: CASSPQWGGTEAFF. The DNA of the CDR3 is TGTGCCAGCAGCCCACAGTGGGGGGGCACTGAAGCTTTCTTT.

This chain joins TRBV28 and TRBJ2-6; D is unclear. Germline-derived CDR1 and CDR2 are MDHEN and SYDVKM. Trimming removed 2 bases at V and 4 bases at J, with 9 bases between. CDR3 length: 15 residues. The CDR3, as DNA: TGTGCCAGCAGTTTACCTATATCGGGGGCCAACGTCCTGACTTTC. Translated, it gives CASSLPISGANVLTF. Drawing the rest from reference TRBV28 and TRBJ2-6, the complete variable domain is DVKVTQSSRYLVKRTGEKVFLECVQDMDHENMFWYRQDPGLGLRLIYFSYDVKMKEKGDIPEGYSVSREKKERFSLILESASTNQTSMYLCASSLPISGANVLTFGAGSRLTVL.

This chain links TRBV30 with TRBJ2-3, with D maybe TRBD1 (6 bases). The CDR3 is 12 residues long. Trimming pared 8 bases from V and 4 bases from J, leaving 13 bases between. Germline V lookup: CDR1 GTSNPN, CDR2 SVGIG (reference sequence). The CDR3 sequence is CARNTGSDTQYF. The CDR3 region has the DNA TGTGCCCGTAACACAGGGTCAGATACGCAGTATTTT.

The rearrangement links TRBV4-1 to TRBJ2-7; 7 positions agree with TRBD2. The CDR3 is 19 amino acids. V trimming: 4 bases; J trimming: 7 bases; junction bases outside the gene matches: 25. CDR1 is MGHRA, CDR2 YSYEKL, per germline. The CDR3, as DNA: TGCGCCAGCAGCCCTACGAGAGCTGGGACTATTCGATCAACCAGGGAGCAGTACTTC. Translated: CASSPTRAGTIRSTREQYF.

The rearrangement links TRBV28 to TRBJ1-1, with TRBD1 matching 9 bases. The CDR3 loop spans 14 amino acids. The J segment lost 1 base and the V segment lost 6 bases, leaving 3 bases of the junction unmatched. Germline loops: CDR1 MDHEN, CDR2 SYDVKM. The CDR3 reads CASRGTGRNTEAFF. Here the CDR3 DNA reads TGTGCCAGCAGGGGGACAGGGCGGAACACTGAAGCTTTCTTT.

The J gene is TRBJ2-1, the V gene TRBV15, with D maybe TRBD2 (5 bases). This CDR3 contains 18 residues. Trimming removed 4 bases from V and 0 bases from J, with 19 bases in between. Germline loops: CDR1 LNHNV, CDR2 YYDKDF (reference sequence). CDR3 amino acids: CATSKEYGSAVSYNEQFF. The CDR3 DNA follows: TGTGCCACCAGCAAAGAATATGGATCAGCGGTCTCCTACAATGAGCAGTTCTTC.

This clone was seen more than once but under ten times. The chain links TRBV1 to TRBJ1-4; the table names TRBD1, a call not compared with the DNA. TRBV1 is noted as a pseudogene. This CDR3 is 16 amino acids long. The CDR3 protein is CTSSHDLGQNNEKLFF. The CDR3 DNA reads TGCACCAGCAGCCACGATCTGGGACAGAATAATGAAAAACTGTTTTTT.

V and J are TRBV30 and TRBJ2-4, with 11 bases lining up with TRBD2. In germline, CDR1 is GTSNPN, CDR2 SVGIG (reference sequence). The V segment lost 6 bases and the J segment 2 bases; nucleotides outside the gene matches: 15. This CDR3 is built from 18 residues. The CDR3 region is CACSQGTSGFGSKNIQYF. The CDR3 nucleotides read TGTGCCTGTTCCCAGGGGACTAGCGGTTTCGGGTCCAAAAACATTCAGTACTTC. The complete variable domain, with remaining parts taken from reference TRBV30 and TRBJ2-4, reads SQTIHQWPATLVQPVGSPLSLECTVEGTSNPNLYWYRQAAGRGLQLLFYSVGIGQISSEVPQNLSASRPQDRQFILSSKKLLLSDSGFYLCACSQGTSGFGSKNIQYFGAGTRLSVL.